One T cell receptor beta chain is described in this entry. The antigen remains unidentified. The data originate from a study of T cells in Graves' hyperthyroidism and ophthalmopathy. Study-wide points: Ophthalmopathy was identified by the model a median roughly 6.5 months ahead of onset. Stable hyperthyroidism and ophthalmopathy were separated using 13 V-J signatures.

The investigators amplified TCR beta CDR3 regions from RNA transcripts. During a first-round RT-PCR of the TCR CDR3, the HTBI primer set was used. TCRdb redid the calling of the multiplex PCR reads with MiXCR, one entry per CDR3 protein. In the table there are roughly 560,000 distinct CDR3 sequences, 14% to 15% of which are singletons. This CDR3 spans 21 amino acids. Unmatched junction bases numbered 14, after V lost 8 bases and J lost 1 base. Germline values: CDR1 MRHNA, CDR2 SNTAGT. The gene calls are TRBV6-4 and TRBJ2-6; 16 bases are shared with TRBD2. The sequencing sample was made of blood. The source of this sequence is a woman aged 40 to 50 with Graves' ophthalmopathy. The CDR3 DNA reads TGTGCCAGCCGGGGACTAGCGGGAGGGCCACCCGGGGGGTCTGGGGCCAACGTCCTGACTTTC. Residues: CASRGLAGGPPGGSGANVLTF.